The 11 T cell receptor beta chains listed next were all sequenced from one sample in a study of cytomegalovirus exposure and HLA in healthy donors. The PCR ran on 60 Vbeta and 13 Jbeta primers. Sequencing used immunoSEQ multiplex PCR; TCRdb keeps in-frame clones, though not all of them. Of about 160,000 clones in the sample, more than 60% were seen once. Sequencing was carried out using PBMCs. These receptors all stem from a woman between 40 and 50 years old in good health and CMV-seropositive.

This sequence joins TRBV13 and TRBJ2-1; 8 bases match TRBD1. After removal of 6 bases from V and 4 bases from J, the junction contained 5 bases not matched to a gene. The CDR3 loop spans 14 amino acids. From germline, CDR1 is PRHDT and CDR2 FYEKMQ (reference sequence). CDR3 nucleotide sequence: TGTGCCAGCAGGAGACAGGGGAAATACAATGAGCAGTTCTTC. Translation: CASRRQGKYNEQFF.

V is TRBV5-1 and J is TRBJ2-2, with D perhaps matching TRBD2 (6 bases). The CDR3 has 16 residues. The germline CDR1 and CDR2 sequences are SGHRS and YFSETQ. V dropped 0 bases and J dropped 6 bases, with 15 bases sitting between them. The CDR3 here is CASSLGYAGTAGELFF. CDR3 bases: TGCGCCAGCAGCTTGGGTTATGCGGGGACCGCCGGGGAGCTGTTTTTT. The variable domain in full, with the rest retrieved from reference TRBV5-1 and TRBJ2-2, is KAGVTQTPRYLIKTRGQQVTLSCSPISGHRSVSWYQQTPGQGLQFLFEYFSETQRNKGNFPGRFSGRQFSNSRSEMNVSTLELGDSALYLCASSLGYAGTAGELFFGEGSRLTVL.

About this clone: An end of the junction does not agree with germline; a read error may underlie this. The chain uses TRBV4-3 and TRBJ2-6, with D possibly matching TRBD2 (6 bases). From germline, CDR1 is LGHNA and CDR2 YSLEER. The CDR3 loop spans 16 amino acids. CDR3 in DNA: TGCGCCAGCAGCCAAGACGGAGGGGCTGGGGCCAACGGCCTGACTTTC. This translates into CASSQDGGAGANGLTF.

The CDR3 is CASSGGKLFF. CDR3 bases: TGTGCCAGCTCCGGAGGAAAACTGTTTTTT. This sequence joins TRBV6-1 and TRBJ1-4; D ambiguous. V was pared by 8 bases and J by 10 bases, with 8 bases between. This CDR3 has 10 amino acids. Germline V gene sequence: CDR1 MNHNS, CDR2 SASEGT.

V is TRBV5-6 and J is TRBJ1-6, with D maybe TRBD1 (5 bases). Germline CDR1 and CDR2: SGHDT and YYEEEE. Trimming pared 0 bases from V and 4 bases from J, leaving 8 bases between. The CDR3 has 15 amino acids. The CDR3 spells CASSLGGTYNSPLHF. The DNA for the CDR3 is TGTGCCAGCAGCTTGGGGGGGACTTATAATTCACCCCTCCACTTT.

The chain combines TRBV29-1 with TRBJ2-7, with D perhaps TRBD1 (6 bases). Trimming pared 1 base from V and 0 bases from J, leaving 7 bases between. This CDR3 contains 13 residues. CDR1 and CDR2 from the germline V gene are SQVTM and ANQGSEA. The CDR3 here is CSVEGDISYEQYF. As DNA, the CDR3 is TGCAGCGTTGAAGGGGACATCTCCTACGAGCAGTACTTC.

Note on this clone: Relative to the germline gene, one junction end is altered; a read error may explain this. This sequence joins TRBV7-9 and TRBJ1-6; TRBD1 might be the D (5 bases). In germline, CDR1 is SEHNR, CDR2 FQNEAQ (reference sequence). The CDR3 extends over 12 amino acids. The CDR3 here is CSSDDSTSPLHF. CDR3 coding DNA: TGTTCCAGCGACGACAGTACTTCACCCCTCCACTTT.

The rearrangement links TRBV9 to TRBJ1-1; the D is unclear. V lost 1 base, J lost 1 base, and 11 bases lay in between. Germline V gene data show CDR1 as SGDLS and CDR2 as YYNGEE. The CDR3 covers 15 residues. The CDR3 sequence is CASSVSQVENTEAFF. CDR3 DNA: TGTGCCAGCAGCGTAAGCCAGGTGGAGAACACTGAAGCTTTCTTT.

The CDR3 DNA is TGTGCCACCTGGACAGCTCACTCTGGGGCCAACGTCCTGACTTTC. Translated, it gives CATWTAHSGANVLTF. J is TRBJ2-6 and V is TRBV6-1, with D perhaps matching TRBD1 (6 bases). This CDR3 has 15 amino acids. Per germline, CDR1 MNHNS and CDR2 SASEGT. Trimming pared 10 bases from V and 0 bases from J, leaving 13 bases between.

This chain links TRBV16 with TRBJ1-2; the D gene is possibly TRBD1 (5 bases). V shed 4 bases and J shed 7 bases, with 13 bases lying between them. CDR3 length: 13 amino acids. CDR1 and CDR2 (germline): KGHSY, FQNENV. The CDR3 DNA reads as TGTGCCAGCAGCCCCCACGGGCAGGGTGGCTACACCTTC. Translating it yields CASSPHGQGGYTF.

The V call is TRBV7-7, the J call TRBJ2-5; D gene unclear. The germline gives CDR1 SSHAT, CDR2 FNYEAQ (reference sequence). V gave up 5 bases and J gave up 4 bases, with 17 bases separating them. CDR3 length: 15 amino acids. CDR3 region: CASSPARQSGETQYF. As DNA, the CDR3 is TGTGCCAGCAGCCCCGCACGCCAATCGGGAGAGACCCAGTACTTC. Combining the CDR3 with reference TRBV7-7 and TRBJ2-5 gives the whole variable domain GAGVSQSPRYKVTKRGQDVTLRCDPISSHATLYWYQQALGQGPEFLTYFNYEAQPDKSGLPSDRFSAERPEGSISTLTIQRTEQRDSAMYRCASSPARQSGETQYFGPGTRLLVL.